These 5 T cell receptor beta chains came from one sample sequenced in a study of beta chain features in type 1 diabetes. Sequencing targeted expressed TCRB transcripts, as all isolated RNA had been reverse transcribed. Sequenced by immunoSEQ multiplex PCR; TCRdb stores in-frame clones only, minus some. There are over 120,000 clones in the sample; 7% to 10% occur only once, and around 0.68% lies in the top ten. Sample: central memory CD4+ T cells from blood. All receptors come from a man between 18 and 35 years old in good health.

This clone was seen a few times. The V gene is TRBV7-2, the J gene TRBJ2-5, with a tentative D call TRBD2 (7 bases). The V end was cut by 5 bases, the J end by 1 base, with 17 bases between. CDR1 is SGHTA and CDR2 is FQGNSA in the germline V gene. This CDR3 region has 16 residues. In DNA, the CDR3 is TGTGCCAGCAGCCCCCTTGGCGGGGGCCTCCAAGAGACCCAGTACTTC. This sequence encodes CASSPLGGGLQETQYF. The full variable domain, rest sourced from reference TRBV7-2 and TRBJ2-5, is GAGVSQSPSNKVTEKGKDVELRCDPISGHTALYWYRQSLGQGLEFLIYFQGNSAPDKSGLPSDRFSAERTGGSVSTLTIQRTQQEDSAVYLCASSPLGGGLQETQYFGPGTRLLVL.

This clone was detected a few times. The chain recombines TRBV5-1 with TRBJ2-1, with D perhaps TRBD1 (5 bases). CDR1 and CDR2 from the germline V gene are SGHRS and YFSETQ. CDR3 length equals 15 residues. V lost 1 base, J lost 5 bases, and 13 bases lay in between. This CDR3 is CASSLIQGNNNEQFF. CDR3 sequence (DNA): TGCGCCAGCAGCTTGATTCAGGGTAATAACAATGAGCAGTTCTTC.

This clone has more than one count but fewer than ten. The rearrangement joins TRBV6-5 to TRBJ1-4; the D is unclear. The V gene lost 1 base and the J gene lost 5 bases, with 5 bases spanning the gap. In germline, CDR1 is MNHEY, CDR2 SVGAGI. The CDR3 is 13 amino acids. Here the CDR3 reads CASSYLENEKLFF. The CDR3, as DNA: TGTGCCAGCAGTTACTTGGAGAATGAAAAACTGTTTTTT.

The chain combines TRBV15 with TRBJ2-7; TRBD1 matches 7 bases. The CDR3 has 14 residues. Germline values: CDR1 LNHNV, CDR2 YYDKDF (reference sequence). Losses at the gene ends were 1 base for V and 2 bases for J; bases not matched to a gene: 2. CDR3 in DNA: TGTGCCACCAGCAGAGGGGGGACAGCCTACGAGCAGTACTTC. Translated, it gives CATSRGGTAYEQYF.

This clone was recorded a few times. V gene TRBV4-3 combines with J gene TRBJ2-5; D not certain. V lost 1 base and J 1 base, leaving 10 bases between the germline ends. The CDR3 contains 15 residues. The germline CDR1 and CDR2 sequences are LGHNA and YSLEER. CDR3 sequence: CASSQGTQVQETQYF. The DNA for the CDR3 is TGCGCCAGCAGCCAAGGAACTCAGGTCCAAGAGACCCAGTACTTC.